Shown below are 27 T cell receptor beta chains from a single sample sequenced in a study of response to subunit inactivated influenza vaccine. TCRdb called the RT-PCR reads again in MiXCR, with one record for every CDR3 protein. Among 450,000 to 550,000 distinct CDR3 sequences listed, around 25% were seen once. The sequenced sample was CD4+ T cells sorted from PBMCs, obtained approximately 5 days after vaccination. All receptors come from a man aged 50 to 59 who received an inactivated influenza vaccine.

This clonotype was seen only a few times. The genes are TRBV12-3 or TRBV12-4 and TRBJ1-5, with no clear D. This CDR3 has 15 residues. The V end lost 4 bases, the J end lost 1 base, and 11 bases lay between the germline ends. CDR3 sequence (DNA): TGTGCCAGCAGTTCCAGTTGGGGAAGCAATCAGCCCCAGCATTTT. This gives the protein CASSSSWGSNQPQHF.

The rearrangement links TRBV6-1 to TRBJ1-5; 7 nucleotides align to TRBD1. V shed 6 bases, J shed 7 bases, and the junction held 6 bases outside the gene matches. This CDR3 has 13 residues. Germline lookup yields CDR1 MNHNS and CDR2 SASEGT. The CDR3, as DNA: TGTGCCAGCAGCCTGGGACAGTCCCAGCCCCAGCATTTT. Residues: CASSLGQSQPQHF.

This clonotype was counted a few times. The chain recombines TRBV7-2 with TRBJ2-7; no clear D gene. Germline V gene lookup returns CDR1 SGHTA and CDR2 FQGNSA. V was pared by 3 bases and J by 0 bases, with 9 bases between. The CDR3 runs to 14 residues. The CDR3 protein is CASSFRRSSYEQYF. The CDR3 region has the DNA TGTGCCAGCAGCTTTAGGCGGAGCTCCTACGAGCAGTACTTC.

The chain has TRBV5-1 and TRBJ2-2; 11 positions match TRBD2. CDR1 is SGHRS and CDR2 is YFSETQ in the germline V gene. The CDR3 runs to 17 residues. Trimming removed 4 bases from V and 5 bases from J; junction bases left unmatched: 10. CDR3 DNA: TGCGCCAGCAGCATCCTTACTAGCGGGAGAGGTACCGGGGAGCTGTTTTTT. Its translation is CASSILTSGRGTGELFF.

The chain has TRBV12-3 or TRBV12-4 and TRBJ2-6, with D uncertain. V shed 11 bases and J shed 2 bases, with 28 bases lying between them. The CDR3 extends over 19 amino acids. DNA for the CDR3: TGTGCCTTCAGTTTATTACATCTATGGTCTGGGGCTGGGGCCAACGTCCTGACTTTC. Amino acids: CAFSLLHLWSGAGANVLTF.

The chain has TRBV6-9 and TRBJ2-7; D is perhaps TRBD2 (6 bases). The V end was cut by 0 bases, the J end by 2 bases, with 14 bases between. The CDR3 consists of 16 residues. CDR1 is MNHGY and CDR2 is SVAAGI in the germline V gene. CDR3 sequence reads: CASSYSSGSRTYEQYF. The CDR3 DNA sequence: TGTGCCAGCAGTTATTCTAGCGGATCCCGAACCTACGAGCAGTACTTC.

This clonotype was observed a handful of times. The chain links TRBV5-1 to TRBJ2-7; TRBD1 aligns across 8 bases. Trimming took 1 base from V and 2 from J; bases not matched to a gene: 8. This CDR3 is 16 amino acids long. Germline CDR1 and CDR2: SGHRS and YFSETQ. CDR3 sequence reads: CASSLTLDRATYEQYF. CDR3 nucleotides: TGCGCCAGCAGCTTGACTTTGGACAGGGCCACCTACGAGCAGTACTTC.

This clonotype occurred once. The chain uses TRBV6-1 and TRBJ1-6; tentative D call: TRBD1 (5 bases). V lost 2 bases and J 10 bases, leaving 9 bases between the germline ends. The CDR3 totals 13 residues. Germline V gene lookup returns CDR1 MNHNS and CDR2 SASEGT. The CDR3 loop reads CASSEQGRSPLHF. The CDR3 nucleotides read TGTGCCAGCAGTGAACAGGGTCGATCACCCCTCCACTTT.

The rearrangement joins TRBV20-1 to TRBJ1-5, with D possibly being TRBD1 (6 bases). V shed 1 base and J shed 4 bases, with 14 bases lying between them. Per the germline V gene, CDR1 is DFQATT and CDR2 is SNEGSKA (reference sequence). The CDR3 sequence is 15 residues long. The CDR3 spells CSARVQGSTNQPQHF. In DNA form, the CDR3 reads TGCAGTGCTAGAGTGCAGGGGTCAACAAATCAGCCCCAGCATTTT.

In its sample, this clonotype was seen a few times. The chain links TRBV6-2 or TRBV6-3 to TRBJ2-1; TRBD2 agrees at 14 bases. The CDR3 covers 18 residues. The junction had 11 bases not matched to a gene; V was cut back by 4 bases and J by 6 bases. Per germline, CDR1 MNHEY and CDR2 SVGEGT. DNA of the CDR3: TGTGCCAGCAGTTTCAGGGGGACTAGCGGGGGCCCATTCAATGAGCAGTTCTTC. Translation: CASSFRGTSGGPFNEQFF.

The genes are TRBV3-1 and TRBJ1-5; 9 nucleotides line up with TRBD1. CDR3 length equals 14 residues. Germline V gene sequence: CDR1 LGHDT, CDR2 YNNKEL (reference sequence). J was trimmed by 7 bases and V by 2 bases; bases with no gene match: 3. For the CDR3, the DNA is TGTGCCAGCAGCCAAAACAGGGGGCGGCAGCCCCAGCATTTT. This sequence encodes CASSQNRGRQPQHF.

This sequence joins TRBV5-1 and TRBJ2-7; D may be TRBD1 or TRBD2 (7 bases each). The ends were cut back, 4 bases at V and 4 bases at J, with 21 bases in the middle. The CDR3 is made up of 16 amino acids. The germline CDR1 and CDR2 sequences are SGHRS and YFSETQ. The CDR3 nucleotides are TGCGCCAGCAGCCCTCGGGAGGCAGGGGGGTTTTACGAGCAGTACTTC. Protein product: CASSPREAGGFYEQYF. The whole variable domain, filled in from reference TRBV5-1 and TRBJ2-7, reads KAGVTQTPRYLIKTRGQQVTLSCSPISGHRSVSWYQQTPGQGLQFLFEYFSETQRNKGNFPGRFSGRQFSNSRSEMNVSTLELGDSALYLCASSPREAGGFYEQYFGPGTRLTVT.

This chain joins TRBV20-1 and TRBJ1-5, with TRBD1 as a possible D gene (5 bases). The germline V gene has CDR1 DFQATT and CDR2 SNEGSKA (reference sequence). The CDR3 is 14 amino acids. Between the trimmed V and J ends, which lost 0 bases and 7 bases, there was a span of 13 bases. CDR3 nucleotides: TGCAGTGCTAGAGATATCGGGGGTGGACAGCCCCAGCATTTT. It codes for CSARDIGGGQPQHF.

In this sample, this clonotype turned up a few times. The chain employs TRBV5-5 and TRBJ2-1, with 7 nucleotides matching TRBD1. Per germline, CDR1 SGHKS and CDR2 YYEKEE (reference sequence). V dropped 4 bases and J dropped 7; count of bases not matched to a gene: 5. CDR3 length equals 13 residues. CDR3 sequence reads: CASSVGQLNEQFF. The CDR3 nucleotides read TGTGCCAGCAGCGTGGGACAGCTTAATGAGCAGTTCTTC. The full variable domain, in which reference TRBV5-5 and TRBJ2-1 provide the parts outside the CDR3, is DAGVTQSPTHLIKTRGQQVTLRCSPISGHKSVSWYQQVLGQGPQFIFQYYEKEERGRGNFPDRFSARQFPNYSSELNVNALLLGDSALYLCASSVGQLNEQFFGPGTRLTVL.

The rearrangement joins TRBV28 to TRBJ1-1; D unresolved. CDR3 size: 15 residues. Germline V CDR1 and CDR2: MDHEN, SYDVKM. V lost 8 bases and J 0 bases, leaving 16 bases between the germline ends. The CDR3: CASAFDGFLNTEAFF. The CDR3 region has the DNA TGTGCCAGCGCCTTTGACGGTTTTTTGAACACTGAAGCTTTCTTT.

This clonotype was detected only a few times. V and J are TRBV7-9 and TRBJ2-1, with D perhaps TRBD2 (5 bases). From germline, CDR1 is SEHNR and CDR2 FQNEAQ (reference sequence). Trimming removed 5 bases at V and 5 bases at J, with 13 bases between. The CDR3 covers 14 residues. CDR3 in amino acids: CASSPEVLNNEQFF. Here the CDR3 DNA reads TGTGCCAGCAGCCCGGAGGTACTCAACAATGAGCAGTTCTTC. The whole variable domain, filled in from reference TRBV7-9 and TRBJ2-1, reads DTGVSQNPRHKITKRGQNVTFRCDPISEHNRLYWYRQTLGQGPEFLTYFQNEAQLEKSRLLSDRFSAERPKGSFSTLEIQRTEQGDSAMYLCASSPEVLNNEQFFGPGTRLTVL.

V usage is TRBV20-1 and J usage is TRBJ2-1; tentatively, D is TRBD1 (6 bases). CDR3 length: 13 amino acids. The germline gives CDR1 DFQATT, CDR2 SNEGSKA (reference sequence). Trimming left V 2 bases short and J 8 bases short, with 13 bases between. The CDR3 coding sequence is TGCAGTGCTAGAAACCCAGGGGTGTATGAGCAGTTCTTC. As protein: CSARNPGVYEQFF.

J is TRBJ2-3 and V is TRBV10-3; D tentatively reads TRBD1 or TRBD2 (5 bases each). The CDR3 totals 14 residues. Trimming removed 6 bases at V and 5 bases at J, with 15 bases between. Germline CDR1 and CDR2: ENHRY and SYGVKD. CDR3 loop: CAISLGAGGDTQYF. The CDR3 DNA reads TGTGCCATCAGCCTCGGGGCAGGCGGAGATACGCAGTATTTT.

The chain joins TRBV5-6 to TRBJ2-6; possibly TRBD2 for D (6 bases). V was trimmed by 4 bases and J by 3 bases, leaving 11 bases between them. Germline CDR1 reads SGHDT; CDR2 reads YYEEEE. The CDR3 is 15 residues long. CDR3 protein: CASSGRTIGANVLTF. The CDR3 region has the DNA TGTGCCAGCAGCGGGAGGACGATTGGGGCCAACGTCCTGACTTTC.

V usage is TRBV5-6 and J usage is TRBJ2-7, with TRBD2 matching over 9 bases. Germline V CDR1 and CDR2: SGHDT, YYEEEE. V shed 1 base, J shed 3 bases, and the junction held 8 bases outside the gene matches. The CDR3 has 16 residues. Here the CDR3 reads CASSLTSGPALYEQYF. The CDR3, as DNA: TGTGCCAGCAGCTTGACTAGCGGGCCGGCCCTCTACGAGCAGTACTTC.

The genes are TRBV20-1 and TRBJ2-1; D is possibly TRBD2 (6 bases). CDR1 is DFQATT and CDR2 is SNEGSKA in the germline V gene (reference sequence). The CDR3 is 16 amino acids. Trimming removed 2 bases from V and 2 bases from J, with 16 bases in between. This chain's CDR3 is CSARSYGSLTYNEQFF. Written as DNA, the CDR3 is TGCAGTGCTAGAAGTTACGGGAGCCTTACCTACAATGAGCAGTTCTTC.

This clonotype has a handful of counts. The CDR3 DNA sequence: TGTGCCAGCAGCGTAGGGGAGGGTGCCAACGTCCTGACTTTC. Its protein is CASSVGEGANVLTF. This rearrangement joins TRBV9 to TRBJ2-6; 7 positions match TRBD2. This CDR3 region has 14 residues. The germline V gene has CDR1 SGDLS and CDR2 YYNGEE. Germline trimming cut 0 bases from V and 7 bases from J; bases unmatched to any gene: 1. Filled out from reference TRBV9 and TRBJ2-6, the complete variable domain reads DSGVTQTPKHLITATGQRVTLRCSPRSGDLSVYWYQQSLDQGLQFLIQYYNGEERAKGNILERFSAQQFPDLHSELNLSSLELGDSALYFCASSVGEGANVLTFGAGSRLTVL.

This clonotype was picked up a small number of times. The V and J genes are TRBV5-1 and TRBJ2-7, with 13 bases matching TRBD2. CDR3 length: 16 amino acids. Germline assignment: CDR1 SGHRS and CDR2 YFSETQ. V gave up 0 bases and J gave up 4 bases; unmatched junction bases: 4. CDR3 coding DNA: TGCGCCAGCAGCTTGGTTACGGGACTAGCGGGGTACGAGCAGTACTTC. This encodes CASSLVTGLAGYEQYF. Filled out from reference TRBV5-1 and TRBJ2-7, the complete variable domain reads KAGVTQTPRYLIKTRGQQVTLSCSPISGHRSVSWYQQTPGQGLQFLFEYFSETQRNKGNFPGRFSGRQFSNSRSEMNVSTLELGDSALYLCASSLVTGLAGYEQYFGPGTRLTVT.

With regard to this clonotype: One junction end disagrees with the germline gene, perhaps due to a read error. The chain links TRBV12-3 or TRBV12-4 to TRBJ2-1; tentative D call: TRBD2 (6 bases). The CDR3 has 11 residues. In DNA, the CDR3 is TGTGCCAGCAGTTTAGGGGGGGAGCGGTTCTTC. This translates into CASSLGGERFF.

This clonotype was found once. The chain recombines TRBV14 with TRBJ2-3, with no clear D. Germline V gene data show CDR1 as SGHDN and CDR2 as FVKESK. V was pared by 1 base and J by 7 bases, with 12 bases between. The CDR3 has 14 amino acids. The CDR3 protein is CASSQAPFLYTQYF. In DNA, the CDR3 is TGTGCCAGCAGCCAAGCCCCCTTCTTATATACGCAGTATTTT.

The V call is TRBV20-1, the J call TRBJ2-1; D is unclear. V lost 0 bases and J lost 3, with 12 bases in between. CDR3 length: 15 residues. The germline V gene encodes CDR1 DFQATT and CDR2 SNEGSKA (reference sequence). Here the CDR3 DNA reads TGCAGTGCTAGAGATCCCCCCACGGGCTACAATGAGCAGTTCTTC. Amino acid sequence: CSARDPPTGYNEQFF.

The sample holds a few counts of this clonotype. The chain has TRBV12-3 or TRBV12-4 and TRBJ2-7, with D tentatively TRBD2 (5 bases). The CDR3 covers 14 residues. Trimming cost V 4 bases and J 2 bases, with 12 bases left between them. The DNA of the CDR3 is TGTGCCAGCAGTTGGCGGCGGCGGGCCTACGAGCAGTACTTC. It specifies CASSWRRRAYEQYF.